Below, 27 T cell receptor beta chains from the same sample are listed, as sequenced in a study of T cells in Graves' hyperthyroidism and ophthalmopathy. Authors of the study amplified TCR beta CDR3 regions from RNA transcripts. With the HTBI primer set, the TCR CDR3 went through a first round of RT-PCR. TCRdb processed the multiplex PCR reads anew with MiXCR; each CDR3 protein has one entry. The sample contains about 250,000 distinct CDR3 sequences, approximately 25% of which appear only once. What was sequenced was blood. All receptors come from a middle-aged woman with Graves' ophthalmopathy.

This clonotype has a count of ten or more. The chain links TRBV20-1 to TRBJ1-1; no reliable D call. The germline V gene has CDR1 DFQATT and CDR2 SNEGSKA (reference sequence). The CDR3 length is 13 residues. Trimming shortened V by 1 base and J by 6 bases, and 12 bases separated the two germline ends. The CDR3 loop reads CSARGPGTPEAFF. The CDR3 DNA reads TGCAGTGCTAGAGGGCCAGGTACCCCTGAAGCTTTCTTT.

On this clonotype: It may be a read error: a sequence one base away is much more abundant. The J gene is TRBJ1-1, the V gene TRBV6-1; D is unresolved. The CDR3 loop spans 15 amino acids. Germline CDR1 and CDR2: MNHNS and SASEGT. The CDR3 DNA sequence: TGTGACAGCAGCGCCGAGGGTTTTACGAACACTGAAGCTTTCTTT. It is translated as CDSSAEGFTNTEAFF.

Many counts were recorded for this clonotype. The chain combines TRBV2 with TRBJ1-1; D is perhaps TRBD1 (5 bases). The CDR3 consists of 18 residues. Trimming cost V 6 bases and J 0 bases, with 23 bases left between them. Germline loops: CDR1 SNHLY, CDR2 FYNNEI. CDR3 residues: CASRGRVHPLGVNTEAFF. In DNA form, the CDR3 reads TGTGCCAGCAGGGGTCGGGTCCACCCCCTGGGGGTGAACACTGAAGCTTTCTTT.

In its sample, this clonotype was seen many times. V and J are TRBV12-3 or TRBV12-4 and TRBJ1-2; TRBD1 matches at 7 bases. The CDR3 extends over 13 amino acids. V lost 6 bases and J lost 9; bases outside the gene matches: 10. The CDR3 is CASRTTGIRSYTF. DNA of the CDR3: TGTGCCAGCAGGACGACAGGGATTAGGAGCTACACCTTC.

This clonotype appeared many times. This chain connects TRBV18 to TRBJ2-7, with TRBD1 as a possible D gene (6 bases). The CDR3 is 14 residues long. From germline, CDR1 is KGHSH and CDR2 LQKENI. Trimming cost V 7 bases and J 1 base, with 14 bases left between them. The CDR3 nucleotides are TGTGCCAGCTTACCGGGGCAGGGGTCCTACGAGCAGTACTTC. Translated: CASLPGQGSYEQYF.

This rearrangement joins TRBV5-1 to TRBJ2-5; 7 bases fit TRBD1. The CDR3 loop spans 16 amino acids. J was trimmed by 2 bases and V by 0 bases; bases with no gene match: 7. The V gene's germline CDR1 is SGHRS and CDR2 YFSETQ. CDR3 loop: CASSLGPDRRQETQYF. CDR3 DNA: TGCGCCAGCAGCTTGGGGCCGGACAGGAGGCAAGAGACCCAGTACTTC.

This clonotype was counted many times. The chain recombines TRBV28 with TRBJ2-7; 10 positions agree with TRBD2. This CDR3 region has 17 residues. The ends lost 1 base at V and 3 bases at J; junction bases unmatched: 9. The germline CDR1 and CDR2 sequences are MDHEN and SYDVKM. In DNA form, the CDR3 reads TGTGCCAGCAGTTTATTCTCCACGGGACTAGCGATCTACGAGCAGTACTTC. Amino acids: CASSLFSTGLAIYEQYF.

In its sample, this clonotype was seen many times. The V call is TRBV6-5, the J call TRBJ2-7; a possible D gene is TRBD2 (5 bases). The V gene's germline CDR1 is MNHEY and CDR2 SVGAGI. V dropped 1 base and J dropped 2 bases, with 15 bases sitting between them. The CDR3 contains 16 residues. CDR3 loop: CASSYYSGGVTYEQYF. As DNA, the CDR3 is TGTGCCAGCAGTTACTACAGCGGAGGAGTAACCTACGAGCAGTACTTC.

There are many counts of this clonotype. CDR3 amino acids: CASSVRPGQSNQPQHF. As DNA, the CDR3 is TGTGCCAGCAGCGTTCGACCGGGACAGAGCAATCAGCCCCAGCATTTT. This chain connects TRBV7-8 to TRBJ1-5; TRBD1 matches at 7 bases. There are 16 residues in the CDR3. Germline lookup yields CDR1 SGHVS and CDR2 FQNEAQ. The V gene end was trimmed by 5 bases and the J gene end by 1 base; junction bases not matched to a gene: 8.

The gene calls are TRBV18 and TRBJ2-7, with 9 bases fitting TRBD1. This CDR3 has 15 residues. V lost 3 bases and J lost 5; bases outside the gene matches: 8. Germline V gene sequence: CDR1 KGHSH, CDR2 LQKENI. The CDR3 coding sequence is TGTGCCAGCTCACCCGGGACAGGGATTACCCACGAGCAGTACTTC. The encoded protein is CASSPGTGITHEQYF. Complete variable domain (other parts from reference TRBV18 and TRBJ2-7): NAGVMQNPRHLVRRRGQEARLRCSPMKGHSHVYWYRQLPEEGLKFMVYLQKENIIDESGMPKERFSAEFPKEGPSILRIQQVVRGDSAAYFCASSPGTGITHEQYFGPGTRLTVT.

Ten or more counts support this clonotype. This sequence joins TRBV7-2 and TRBJ2-7, with D hard to call. V was trimmed by 8 bases and J by 0 bases, leaving 8 bases between them. This CDR3 comprises 12 residues. Germline-derived CDR1 and CDR2 are SGHTA and FQGNSA. The CDR3 nucleotides are TGTGCCAGCGGGCCCTACTCCTACGAGCAGTACTTC. This sequence encodes CASGPYSYEQYF.

This clonotype occurred many times. The chain carries TRBV28 and TRBJ1-1; TRBD1 matches 7 bases. Germline V gene lookup returns CDR1 MDHEN and CDR2 SYDVKM. The CDR3 spans 17 residues. V shed 5 bases and J 0 bases; nucleotides not matched to a gene: 12. In DNA form, the CDR3 reads TGTGCCAGCAGTCCCTCGGGACAGCAAGGTTTGAACACTGAAGCTTTCTTT. As protein: CASSPSGQQGLNTEAFF.

This clonotype appeared many times. The chain links TRBV27 to TRBJ2-4; a weak D match, TRBD1 (5 bases). V dropped 4 bases and J dropped 7 bases, with 5 bases sitting between them. Germline V lookup: CDR1 MNHEY, CDR2 SMNVEV (reference sequence). There are 11 residues in the CDR3. CDR3 amino acids: CASSSGNIQYF. In DNA form, the CDR3 reads TGTGCCAGCAGTTCAGGGAACATTCAGTACTTC.

This clonotype showed up many times. The rearrangement uses TRBV10-3 and TRBJ2-2; a weak D match, TRBD2 (5 bases). The V end lost 4 bases, the J end lost 0 bases, and 12 bases lay between the germline ends. This CDR3 is 16 amino acids long. Looked up from germline, CDR1 is ENHRY and CDR2 is SYGVKD. The chain's CDR3 is CAISGPTTTNTGELFF. The CDR3 region has the DNA TGTGCCATCAGTGGCCCGACTACGACGAACACCGGGGAGCTGTTTTTT.

Many counts were recorded for this clonotype. The chain joins TRBV19 to TRBJ2-7; 9 positions agree with TRBD1. V was pared by 3 bases and J by 8 bases, with 8 bases of the junction left unmatched. Germline CDR1 reads LNHDA; CDR2 reads SQIVND (reference sequence). CDR3 length: 14 amino acids. The CDR3 nucleotides are TGTGCCAGTAGTATTACCGGGACAGGGAAGAAGCAGTACTTC. This gives the protein CASSITGTGKKQYF.

Notes on this clonotype: With a much larger clone just one base away, this may be a read error. This chain links TRBV3-1 with TRBJ1-1; D might be TRBD1 (5 bases). The CDR3 runs 15 residues. V gave up 2 bases and J gave up 8 bases, with 18 bases separating them. The germline V gene encodes CDR1 LGHDT and CDR2 YNNKEL (reference sequence). The CDR3 DNA sequence: TGTGCCAGCAGCCAACGATCAGGGTGGGCCACCGAAGCTTTCTTT. Translating gives CASSQRSGWATEAFF.

The CDR3 here is CASRLTHDTNTEAFF. DNA for the CDR3: TGTGCCAGCAGGCTAACACACGACACGAACACTGAAGCTTTCTTT. The chain couples TRBV6-1 to TRBJ1-1; no clear D gene. Looked up from germline, CDR1 is MNHNS and CDR2 is SASEGT. Deletions cut 6 bases from V and 1 base from J, with 15 bases between. This CDR3 has 15 amino acids.

This clonotype was recorded at least ten times. The chain is built from TRBV25-1 and TRBJ2-5; D not resolved. The CDR3 is 14 residues long. Germline V CDR1 and CDR2: MGHDK, SYGVNS. V was shortened by 1 base and J by 5 bases, with 11 bases between the two germline ends. CDR3 residues: CASSEFLELETQYF. The CDR3 DNA is TGTGCCAGCAGTGAATTTTTGGAGTTGGAGACCCAGTACTTC.

This clonotype appeared many times. The chain has TRBV5-1 and TRBJ1-2, with D maybe TRBD1 (5 bases). This CDR3 contains 12 residues. The germline V and J ends were trimmed by 4 bases and 8 bases, with 12 bases remaining between them. The V gene's germline CDR1 is SGHRS and CDR2 YFSETQ. The CDR3: CASSTPQGGYTF. In DNA form, the CDR3 reads TGCGCCAGCAGCACCCCCCAGGGCGGCTACACCTTC.

This clonotype occurred many times. The V gene is TRBV20-1, the J gene TRBJ2-5; 8 bases match TRBD2. The V gene's germline CDR1 is DFQATT and CDR2 SNEGSKA (reference sequence). V dropped 0 bases and J dropped 9; count of bases not matched to a gene: 6. The CDR3 runs to 13 residues. CDR3 bases: TGCAGTGCTAGAGATGAGAGCGGGGGCCCCCAGTACTTC. The encoded protein is CSARDESGGPQYF.

This clonotype turned up a few times. V usage is TRBV15 and J usage is TRBJ2-2; 13 nucleotides line up with TRBD2. The CDR3 has 15 amino acids. Germline CDR1 and CDR2: LNHNV and YYDKDF (reference sequence). The V segment lost 7 bases and the J segment 3 bases; nucleotides outside the gene matches: 2. CDR3 amino acids: CATKGLAGYTGELFF. CDR3 in DNA: TGTGCCACCAAGGGACTAGCGGGGTACACCGGGGAGCTGTTTTTT.

This clonotype was observed many times. The chain carries TRBV12-3 or TRBV12-4 and TRBJ2-5; D remains ambiguous. CDR3 length: 17 residues. V lost 2 bases and J 0 bases, leaving 16 bases between the germline ends. The CDR3 is CASSLLGRTDHQETQYF. The CDR3 DNA reads TGTGCCAGCAGTTTATTGGGTCGGACGGACCACCAAGAGACCCAGTACTTC.

This clonotype was recorded many times. V is TRBV24-1 and J is TRBJ1-1, with 11 bases matching TRBD1. With V trimmed by 7 bases and J by 6 bases, 6 bases remained unmatched. Looked up from germline, CDR1 is KGHDR and CDR2 is SFDVKD. The CDR3 extends over 14 amino acids. As DNA, the CDR3 is TGTGCCACCAGCCCTGGACAGGGGGCTGCTGAAGCTTTCTTT. It is translated as CATSPGQGAAEAFF.

This clonotype appeared many times. V usage is TRBV2 and J usage is TRBJ2-3, with D possibly matching TRBD2 (5 bases). Germline CDR1 and CDR2: SNHLY and FYNNEI. Between the trimmed V and J ends, which lost 1 base and 3 bases, there was a span of 11 bases. CDR3 length equals 15 residues. This chain's CDR3 is CASSEGIAITDTQYF. The CDR3 bases are TGTGCCAGCAGTGAAGGGATAGCGATAACAGATACGCAGTATTTT.

The table lists this clonotype with many counts. The chain joins TRBV19 to TRBJ1-5, with 8 bases fitting TRBD1. With V trimmed by 4 bases and J by 7 bases, 6 bases remained unmatched. Germline V lookup: CDR1 LNHDA, CDR2 SQIVND (reference sequence). The CDR3 consists of 14 residues. CDR3 nucleotide sequence: TGTGCCAGTAGTACGGGCCCAGGGGGCCAGCCCCAGCATTTT. This codes for CASSTGPGGQPQHF.

Many counts were recorded for this clonotype. The chain combines TRBV18 with TRBJ2-5; D is unresolved. V was cut by 4 bases and J by 5 bases, with 17 bases left in between. Germline V gene lookup returns CDR1 KGHSH and CDR2 LQKENI. The CDR3 extends over 15 amino acids. The CDR3 nucleotides are TGTGCCAGCTCACGCCAGGCCGGATCGGTGGAGACCCAGTACTTC. Its protein is CASSRQAGSVETQYF.

This clonotype was recorded at least ten times. A much larger clone sits a single nucleotide away, making a read error possible. Given the absence of the conserved phenylalanine or tryptophan at the CDR3 end, a read error is likely. V is TRBV6-4 and J is TRBJ1-3; D unclear. This CDR3 is built from 13 residues. Germline lookup yields CDR1 MRHNA and CDR2 SNTAGT. Between the trimmed V and J ends, which lost 7 bases and 2 bases, there was a span of 9 bases. The CDR3 sequence is CASTRRPGNTIYS. Written as DNA, the CDR3 is TGTGCCAGCACCCGACGGCCTGGAAACACCATATATTCT.